Shown below are 30 T cell receptor beta chains from a single sample sequenced in a study of blood T cells in healthy people across ages (dated by TCRdb to between 2015 and 2016). Libraries were constructed by 5' RACE. Sequencing was performed on an Illumina HiSeq 2500. The second PCR ran for roughly 6 to 11 cycles and used a J-beta primer mix along with a sample-barcoded 5' primer. TCRdb trimmed the raw reads at Q25, called clones with MiXCR and kept productive beta chains. CDR3 protein duplicates are merged, each entry listing the most common genes and DNA. The sample has 750,000 to 950,000 distinct CDR3 sequences on record, roughly 50% of them singletons. The top ten clonotypes cover approximately 40% of the sample. Sample: blood. Every receptor here comes from a man older than 75 in good health.

In its sample, this clonotype was seen once. The chain links TRBV6-5 to TRBJ2-7; 7 nucleotides align to TRBD2. CDR1 is MNHEY and CDR2 is SVGAGI in the germline V gene. V was pared by 5 bases and J by 0 bases, with 10 bases of the junction left unmatched. This CDR3 contains 16 residues. The CDR3, as DNA: TGTGCCAGCAGTAGACAATTCCGGGGGGACTCCTACGAGCAGTACTTC. This codes for CASSRQFRGDSYEQYF.

This clonotype was detected a few times. J is TRBJ2-1 and V is TRBV7-9; 7 nucleotides agree with TRBD2. The CDR3 loop spans 15 amino acids. Looked up from germline, CDR1 is SEHNR and CDR2 is FQNEAQ (reference sequence). Losses at the gene ends were 6 bases for V and 2 bases for J; bases not matched to a gene: 7. The CDR3 coding sequence is TGTGCCAGCAGTTTGAGGGAGGGCCCCTACAATGAGCAGTTCTTC. Its translation: CASSLREGPYNEQFF.

V gene TRBV7-2 combines with J gene TRBJ2-1; 7 nucleotides align to TRBD2. Germline values: CDR1 SGHTA, CDR2 FQGNSA. The CDR3 has 17 residues. The trim removed 0 bases at V and 6 bases at J, leaving 11 bases unmatched. The CDR3 nucleotides read TGTGCCAGCAGCTTAGCTTCGACTAGCATGTTGGCCAATGAGCAGTTCTTC. Translating gives CASSLASTSMLANEQFF. Looking up the rest from reference TRBV7-2 and TRBJ2-1 gives the full variable domain: GAGVSQSPSNKVTEKGKDVELRCDPISGHTALYWYRQSLGQGLEFLIYFQGNSAPDKSGLPSDRFSAERTGGSVSTLTIQRTQQEDSAVYLCASSLASTSMLANEQFFGPGTRLTVL.

This clonotype has just a few counts. The chain carries TRBV20-1 and TRBJ2-3; D not certain. Germline V gene lookup returns CDR1 DFQATT and CDR2 SNEGSKA (reference sequence). The V end was cut by 6 bases, the J end by 2 bases, with 3 bases between. The CDR3 consists of 10 residues. CDR3 loop: CSAHTDTQYF. CDR3 nucleotides: TGCAGTGCCCACACAGATACGCAGTATTTT.

This chain connects TRBV4-1 to TRBJ2-6; tentative D call: TRBD1 (6 bases). The length of the CDR3 is 17 residues. V dropped 4 bases and J dropped 0 bases, with 13 bases sitting between them. CDR1 MGHRA and CDR2 YSYEKL come from the germline V gene. The DNA of the CDR3 is TGCGCCAGCAGCCCCCGGGACACAGGCTCTGGGGCCAACGTCCTGACTTTC. Encoded protein: CASSPRDTGSGANVLTF.

This sequence joins TRBV11-3 and TRBJ2-1; the match to TRBD2 covers 7 bases. Germline trimming cut 5 bases from V and 13 bases from J; bases unmatched to any gene: 17. The CDR3 loop spans 15 amino acids. Germline V gene sequence: CDR1 SGHNT, CDR2 YENEEA. CDR3 amino acids: CASSLTSVGGSVQFF. The CDR3 DNA sequence: TGTGCCAGCAGCCTAACTAGCGTAGGCGGCTCGGTCCAGTTCTTC. Drawing the rest from reference TRBV11-3 and TRBJ2-1, the complete variable domain is EAGVVQSPRYKIIEKKQPVAFWCNPISGHNTLYWYLQNLGQGPELLIRYENEEAVDDSQLPKDRFSAERLKGVDSTLKIQPAELGDSAVYLCASSLTSVGGSVQFFGPGTRLTVL.

The V call is TRBV6-6, the J call TRBJ2-5, with D perhaps matching TRBD1 or TRBD2 (5 bases each). CDR1 MNHNY and CDR2 SVGAGI come from the germline V gene (reference sequence). The CDR3 has 16 amino acids. Trimming stripped 2 bases from V and 11 bases from J, with 24 bases between. The CDR3 protein is CASSYTRGEIYNEQYF. The CDR3 nucleotides are TGTGCCAGCAGTTACACGAGGGGAGAAATCTACAATGAGCAGTACTTC.

Worth noting for this clonotype: Compared with germline, one end of the junction differs, possibly owing to a read error. The chain recombines TRBV27 with TRBJ2-3; D gene unclear. There are 14 residues in the CDR3. Germline-derived CDR1 and CDR2 are MNHEY and SMNVEV (reference sequence). The CDR3 is CAGSFGGRTDTQYF. CDR3 coding DNA: TGTGCCGGCAGTTTCGGTGGCCGCACAGATACGCAGTATTTT.

The chain employs TRBV18 and TRBJ2-5, with TRBD1 matching over 8 bases. There are 17 residues in the CDR3. The germline CDR1 and CDR2 sequences are KGHSH and LQKENI. With 3 bases clipped from V and 1 base from J, the junction kept 10 bases outside the gene matches. CDR3 amino acids: CASSPIGLGTGQETQYF. The CDR3 nucleotides are TGTGCCAGCTCACCCATTGGATTGGGGACAGGCCAAGAGACCCAGTACTTC.

The genes are TRBV10-3 and TRBJ1-1; D remains unclear. V was shortened by 7 bases and J by 0 bases, with 12 bases between the two germline ends. Germline-derived CDR1 and CDR2 are ENHRY and SYGVKD. The CDR3 spans 14 residues. The CDR3 here is CAIKPEPMNTEAFF. The CDR3 DNA reads as TGTGCCATCAAGCCGGAACCTATGAACACTGAAGCTTTCTTT.

V and J are TRBV7-9 and TRBJ1-2, with TRBD1 as a possible D gene (6 bases). There are 12 residues in the CDR3. Looked up from germline, CDR1 is SEHNR and CDR2 is FQNEAQ (reference sequence). Deletions cut 6 bases from V and 8 bases from J, with 13 bases between. CDR3 residues: CASSQRGKGYTF. CDR3 nucleotide sequence: TGTGCCAGCAGTCAAAGGGGGAAGGGCTACACCTTC.

This clonotype was found a few times. J is TRBJ1-1 and V is TRBV29-1; no reliable D call. V dropped 6 bases and J dropped 1 base, with 15 bases sitting between them. The CDR3 totals 14 residues. In germline, CDR1 is SQVTM, CDR2 ANQGSEA. The DNA of the CDR3 is TGCAGCGTGTTACGGCCCCCCGGGAACACTGAAGCTTTCTTT. It encodes CSVLRPPGNTEAFF.

The gene calls are TRBV12-3 or TRBV12-4 and TRBJ2-5; D is perhaps TRBD2 (6 bases). Trimming left V 2 bases short and J 5 bases short, with 15 bases between. CDR3 length: 15 amino acids. CDR3 nucleotide sequence: TGTGCCAGCAGTTTACCCGGGAGCGGTTGGGAGACCCAGTACTTC. This gives the protein CASSLPGSGWETQYF.

The chain joins TRBV20-1 to TRBJ2-5; D is undetermined. CDR1 is DFQATT and CDR2 is SNEGSKA in the germline V gene (reference sequence). The V end was cut by 3 bases, the J end by 2 bases, with 7 bases between. This CDR3 contains 12 residues. The CDR3 spells CSARQRQETQYF. CDR3 bases: TGCAGTGCTAGGCAACGGCAAGAGACCCAGTACTTC.

This rearrangement joins TRBV4-2 to TRBJ2-1; D is possibly TRBD2 (6 bases). V was shortened by 3 bases and J by 9 bases, with 15 bases between the two germline ends. CDR1 LGHNA and CDR2 YNFKEQ come from the germline V gene. This CDR3 spans 14 amino acids. The CDR3 reads CASSHDGTPIEQFF. CDR3 DNA: TGTGCCAGCAGCCATGACGGGACTCCGATTGAGCAGTTCTTC.

This clonotype was picked up a small number of times. The CDR3 is CASSSTTSGTGTQYF. CDR3 coding DNA: TGTGCCAGCAGTAGTACGACTAGCGGGACGGGGACCCAGTACTTC. The rearrangement links TRBV7-2 to TRBJ2-5, with TRBD2 matching 11 bases. Germline V gene lookup returns CDR1 SGHTA and CDR2 FQGNSA. The CDR3 sequence is 15 residues long. Losses at the gene ends were 6 bases for V and 7 bases for J; bases not matched to a gene: 10.

The J gene is TRBJ1-2, the V gene TRBV29-1; the match to TRBD1 covers 8 bases. Trimming at V came to 7 bases and at J to 13 bases, leaving 11 bases not matched to a gene. This CDR3 is 11 amino acids long. CDR1 SQVTM and CDR2 ANQGSEA come from the germline V gene. In nucleotides, the CDR3 is TGCAGCGCTGCGGGGGGACAGGTTGGCACCTTC. Translation: CSAAGGQVGTF.

This chain joins TRBV29-1 and TRBJ2-3; the match to TRBD2 covers 14 bases. With 6 bases clipped from V and 6 bases from J, the junction kept 5 bases outside the gene matches. The CDR3 spans 14 residues. Germline assignment: CDR1 SQVTM and CDR2 ANQGSEA. CDR3 amino acids: CSVGTSGSRDTQYF. The CDR3, as DNA: TGCAGCGTAGGGACTAGCGGGAGTCGGGATACGCAGTATTTT.

The V call is TRBV6-2 or TRBV6-3, the J call TRBJ2-7; TRBD2 matches 15 bases. This CDR3 has 17 amino acids. CDR1 MNHEY and CDR2 SVGEGT come from the germline V gene. Unmatched junction bases numbered 7, after V lost 4 bases and J lost 3 bases. The CDR3 here is CASSSPGLAGGGYEQYF. CDR3 coding DNA: TGTGCCAGCAGTTCCCCCGGACTAGCGGGAGGGGGCTACGAGCAGTACTTC.

The V and J genes are TRBV9 and TRBJ1-2; 7 bases align to TRBD1. The V segment lost 3 bases and the J segment 7 bases; nucleotides outside the gene matches: 6. This CDR3 spans 13 amino acids. Looked up from germline, CDR1 is SGDLS and CDR2 is YYNGEE. The CDR3 protein is CASSAQGGGGYTF. In DNA form, the CDR3 reads TGTGCCAGCAGCGCCCAGGGGGGGGGTGGCTACACCTTC.

This clonotype has only a few counts. J is TRBJ2-7 and V is TRBV29-1, with D possibly being TRBD2 (6 bases). V lost 6 bases to trimming and J lost 3 bases, with 12 bases between them. The germline V gene has CDR1 SQVTM and CDR2 ANQGSEA. CDR3 length equals 12 residues. CDR3: CSVAEGGYEQYF. The CDR3 region has the DNA TGCAGCGTCGCGGAGGGCGGCTACGAGCAGTACTTC.

This clonotype came up a few times. The chain employs TRBV6-1 and TRBJ2-1, with D unclear. V lost 7 bases and J lost 4, with 17 bases in between. The germline gives CDR1 MNHNS, CDR2 SASEGT. This CDR3 has 15 amino acids. The CDR3 sequence is CASTTGSHLYNEQFF. The DNA of the CDR3 is TGTGCCAGCACCACGGGCAGCCACCTGTACAATGAGCAGTTCTTC.

This clonotype has more than one count but fewer than ten. The V and J genes are TRBV10-3 and TRBJ2-7, with 14 bases aligning to TRBD2. The CDR3 totals 17 residues. Germline CDR1 reads ENHRY; CDR2 reads SYGVKD. Unmatched junction bases numbered 13, after V lost 10 bases and J lost 2 bases. The CDR3 DNA reads as TGTGCCACCACGGGTGGGACTAGCGGGAGTGGAACCTACGAGCAGTACTTC. It translates to CATTGGTSGSGTYEQYF.

Details on this clonotype: One end of the junction is discordant with germline, which a read error may explain. The chain carries TRBV20-1 and TRBJ2-1; 11 bases are shared with TRBD2. The CDR3 length is 18 residues. The germline gives CDR1 DFQATT, CDR2 SNEGSKA (reference sequence). CDR3 coding DNA: TGCAGTACTAGAGTAGGAATAGCGGGAGGGACGAGGTACAATGAGCAGTTCTTC. Its protein product is CSTRVGIAGGTRYNEQFF.

Only a few counts were recorded for this clonotype. The chain employs TRBV28 and TRBJ2-3, with 8 bases matching TRBD2. V was pared by 6 bases and J by 3 bases, with 5 bases of the junction left unmatched. The CDR3 consists of 14 residues. Germline loops: CDR1 MDHEN, CDR2 SYDVKM. The CDR3 nucleotides read TGTGCCAGCAGCCGACCGGGAGGGACAGATACGCAGTATTTT. This encodes CASSRPGGTDTQYF. Looking up the rest from reference TRBV28 and TRBJ2-3 gives the full variable domain: DVKVTQSSRYLVKRTGEKVFLECVQDMDHENMFWYRQDPGLGLRLIYFSYDVKMKEKGDIPEGYSVSREKKERFSLILESASTNQTSMYLCASSRPGGTDTQYFGPGTRLTVL.

The V and J genes are TRBV20-1 and TRBJ1-1, with TRBD1 as a possible D gene (6 bases). Germline V lookup: CDR1 DFQATT, CDR2 SNEGSKA (reference sequence). Trimming took off 0 bases at V and 6 bases at J, with 17 bases between the two ends. CDR3 length equals 15 residues. CDR3 loop: CSARDPGRDKAEAFF. In nucleotides, the CDR3 is TGCAGTGCTAGAGATCCCGGCAGGGACAAGGCTGAAGCTTTCTTT.

This clonotype appeared a few times. The chain links TRBV7-3 to TRBJ2-3; a possible D gene is TRBD1 (6 bases). The CDR3 runs 13 residues. Germline V CDR1 and CDR2: SGHTA, FQGTGA. Trimming shortened V by 5 bases and J by 5 bases, and 11 bases separated the two germline ends. Here the CDR3 DNA reads TGTGCCAGCAGCCGACAGGAACAAGATACGCAGTATTTT. Translation: CASSRQEQDTQYF.

The chain is built from TRBV25-1 and TRBJ1-6, with D perhaps TRBD1 (5 bases). Trimming took off 3 bases at V and 9 bases at J, with 15 bases between the two ends. From germline, CDR1 is MGHDK and CDR2 SYGVNS. The CDR3 spans 15 residues. DNA for the CDR3: TGTGCCAGCAGTGATACATACACCGGGACTTCACCCCTCCACTTT. Translating gives CASSDTYTGTSPLHF.

This clonotype was found a few times. The rearrangement links TRBV20-1 to TRBJ1-5; the match to TRBD1 covers 10 bases. Trimming took 3 bases from V and 4 from J; bases not matched to a gene: 9. Per germline, CDR1 DFQATT and CDR2 SNEGSKA (reference sequence). The CDR3 length is 16 residues. CDR3: CSASTGQGVSNQPQHF. In DNA, the CDR3 is TGCAGTGCTAGCACCGGACAGGGGGTTTCTAATCAGCCCCAGCATTTT.

This sequence joins TRBV5-6 and TRBJ2-7; 7 nucleotides match TRBD2. Germline lookup yields CDR1 SGHDT and CDR2 YYEEEE. The junction had 10 bases not matched to a gene; V was cut back by 0 bases and J by 7 bases. CDR3 length: 15 residues. CDR3 region: CASSLAGLGAREQYF. CDR3 in DNA: TGTGCCAGCAGCTTGGCCGGACTAGGGGCTCGAGAGCAGTACTTC. The full variable domain, its missing parts supplied by reference TRBV5-6 and TRBJ2-7, is DAGVTQSPTHLIKTRGQQVTLRCSPKSGHDTVSWYQQALGQGPQFIFQYYEEEERQRGNFPDRFSGHQFPNYSSELNVNALLLGDSALYLCASSLAGLGAREQYFGPGTRLTVT.